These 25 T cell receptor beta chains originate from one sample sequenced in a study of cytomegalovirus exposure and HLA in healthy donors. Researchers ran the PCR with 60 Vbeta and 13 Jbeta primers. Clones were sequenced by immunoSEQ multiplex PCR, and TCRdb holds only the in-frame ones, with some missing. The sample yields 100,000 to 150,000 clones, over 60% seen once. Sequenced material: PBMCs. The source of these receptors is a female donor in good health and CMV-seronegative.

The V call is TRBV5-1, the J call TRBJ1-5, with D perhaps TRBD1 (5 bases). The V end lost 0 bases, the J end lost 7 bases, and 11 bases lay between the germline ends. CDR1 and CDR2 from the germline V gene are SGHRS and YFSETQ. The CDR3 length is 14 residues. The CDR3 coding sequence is TGCGCCAGCAGCTTGGATCAGGGAATCCAGCCCCAGCATTTT. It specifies CASSLDQGIQPQHF.

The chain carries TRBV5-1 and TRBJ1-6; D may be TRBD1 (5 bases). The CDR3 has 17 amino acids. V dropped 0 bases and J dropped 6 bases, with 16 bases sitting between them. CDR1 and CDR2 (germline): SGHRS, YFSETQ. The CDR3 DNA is TGCGCCAGCAGCTTGGGGGTCGCGGGACCAAGTAATTCACCCCTCCACTTT. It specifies CASSLGVAGPSNSPLHF.

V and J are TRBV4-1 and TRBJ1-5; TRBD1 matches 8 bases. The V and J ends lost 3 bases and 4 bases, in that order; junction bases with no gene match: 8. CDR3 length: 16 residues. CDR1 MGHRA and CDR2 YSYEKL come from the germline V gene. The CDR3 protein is CASSHPGQGSNQPQHF. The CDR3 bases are TGCGCCAGCAGCCACCCCGGACAGGGCTCTAATCAGCCCCAGCATTTT.

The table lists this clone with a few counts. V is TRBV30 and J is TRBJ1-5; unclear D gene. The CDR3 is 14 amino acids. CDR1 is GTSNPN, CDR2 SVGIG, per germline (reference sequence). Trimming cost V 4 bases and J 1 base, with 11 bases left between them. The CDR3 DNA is TGTGCCTGGAACGCGCGTTTGAGCAATCAGCCCCAGCATTTT. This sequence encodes CAWNARLSNQPQHF.

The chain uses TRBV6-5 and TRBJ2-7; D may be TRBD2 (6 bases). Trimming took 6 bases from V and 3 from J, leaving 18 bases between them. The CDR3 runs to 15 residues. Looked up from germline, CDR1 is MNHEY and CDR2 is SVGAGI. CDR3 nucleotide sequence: TGTGCCAGCAGGGAGGGCCCAAACACACTCTACGAGCAGTACTTC. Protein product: CASREGPNTLYEQYF.

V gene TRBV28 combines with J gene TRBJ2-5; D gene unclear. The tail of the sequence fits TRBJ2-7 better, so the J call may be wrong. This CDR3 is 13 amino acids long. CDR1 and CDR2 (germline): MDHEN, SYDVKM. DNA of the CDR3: TGTGCCAGCATCTGGCACAGCTCCTACGAGCAGTACTTC. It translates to CASIWHSSYEQYF.

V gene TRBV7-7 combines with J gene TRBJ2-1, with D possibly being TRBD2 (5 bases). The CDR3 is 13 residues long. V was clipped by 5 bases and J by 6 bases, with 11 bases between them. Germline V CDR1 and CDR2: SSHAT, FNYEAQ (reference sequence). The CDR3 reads CASSPWGVNEQFF. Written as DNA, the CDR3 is TGTGCCAGCAGCCCCTGGGGAGTCAATGAGCAGTTCTTC.

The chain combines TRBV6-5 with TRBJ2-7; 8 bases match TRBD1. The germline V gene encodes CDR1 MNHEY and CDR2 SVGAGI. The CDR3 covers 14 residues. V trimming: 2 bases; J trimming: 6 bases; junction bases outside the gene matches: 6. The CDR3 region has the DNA TGTGCCAGCAGTTACGACAGGGGATCTTCCGAGCAGTACTTC. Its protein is CASSYDRGSSEQYF.

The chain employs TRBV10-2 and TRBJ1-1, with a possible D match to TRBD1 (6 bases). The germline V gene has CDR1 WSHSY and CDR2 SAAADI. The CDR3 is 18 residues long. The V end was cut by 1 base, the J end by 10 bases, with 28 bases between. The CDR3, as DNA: TGCGCCAGCAGTGAGTGGCGGTACATCATCGAACAGGGTTTCGGAGCTTTCTTT. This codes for CASSEWRYIIEQGFGAFF.

The CDR3 is CASSWGTGYEKLFF. The CDR3 DNA reads TGTGCCAGCAGTTGGGGGACAGGGTATGAAAAACTGTTTTTT. V usage is TRBV6-5 and J usage is TRBJ1-4; 9 bases line up with TRBD1. Trimming cost V 4 bases and J 6 bases; bases outside gene matches: 3. The CDR3 is 14 amino acids. Germline values: CDR1 MNHEY, CDR2 SVGAGI.

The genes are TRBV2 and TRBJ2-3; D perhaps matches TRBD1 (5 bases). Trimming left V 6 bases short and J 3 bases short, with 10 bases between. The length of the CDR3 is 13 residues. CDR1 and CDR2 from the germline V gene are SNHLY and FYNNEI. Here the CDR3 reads CASSEQDTDTQYF. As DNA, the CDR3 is TGTGCCAGCAGCGAACAGGATACAGATACGCAGTATTTT.

This chain's CDR3 is CASTVGATRGYEQYF. The CDR3 coding sequence is TGTGCCAGCACTGTAGGGGCAACCCGAGGCTACGAGCAGTACTTC. The J gene is TRBJ2-7, the V gene TRBV6-1, with D possibly TRBD1 on 5 matching bases. Germline values: CDR1 MNHNS, CDR2 SASEGT. CDR3 length: 15 residues. Trimming took 7 bases from V and 3 from J, leaving 19 bases between them.

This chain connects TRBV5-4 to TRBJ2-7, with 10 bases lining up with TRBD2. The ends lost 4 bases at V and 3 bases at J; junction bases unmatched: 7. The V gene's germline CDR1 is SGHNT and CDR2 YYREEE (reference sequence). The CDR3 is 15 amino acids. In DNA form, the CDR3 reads TGTGCCAGCAGCGGGGGGTCTAGCGGGAGCTACGAGCAGTACTTC. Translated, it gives CASSGGSSGSYEQYF.

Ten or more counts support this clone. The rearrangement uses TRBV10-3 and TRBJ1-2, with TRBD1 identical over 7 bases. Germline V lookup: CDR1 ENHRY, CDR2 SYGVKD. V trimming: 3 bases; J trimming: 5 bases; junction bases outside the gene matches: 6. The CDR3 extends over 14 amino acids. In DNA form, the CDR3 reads TGTGCCATCAGTGAAAGACAGGGAGGTTATGGCTACACCTTC. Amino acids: CAISERQGGYGYTF.

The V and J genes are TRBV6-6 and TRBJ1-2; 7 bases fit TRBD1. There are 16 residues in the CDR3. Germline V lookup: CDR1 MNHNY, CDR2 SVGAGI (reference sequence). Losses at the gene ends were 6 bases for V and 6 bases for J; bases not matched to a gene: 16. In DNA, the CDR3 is TGTGCCAGCAGCCCCAGGGGGTTGTTTGGGAGAGATGGCTACACCTTC. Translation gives CASSPRGLFGRDGYTF.

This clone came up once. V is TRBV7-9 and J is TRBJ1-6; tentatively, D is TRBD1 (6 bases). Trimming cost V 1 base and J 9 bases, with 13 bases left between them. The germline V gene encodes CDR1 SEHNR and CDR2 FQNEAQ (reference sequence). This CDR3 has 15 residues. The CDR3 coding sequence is TGTGCCAGCAGCTTAGAGACAGGCCATGTTTCACCCCTCCACTTT. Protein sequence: CASSLETGHVSPLHF.

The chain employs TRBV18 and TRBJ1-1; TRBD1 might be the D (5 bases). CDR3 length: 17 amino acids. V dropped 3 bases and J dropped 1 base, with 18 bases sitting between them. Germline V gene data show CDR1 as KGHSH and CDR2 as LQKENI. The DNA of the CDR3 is TGTGCCAGCTCACCGACTAGCGGACACCCTTCGAACACTGAAGCTTTCTTT. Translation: CASSPTSGHPSNTEAFF.

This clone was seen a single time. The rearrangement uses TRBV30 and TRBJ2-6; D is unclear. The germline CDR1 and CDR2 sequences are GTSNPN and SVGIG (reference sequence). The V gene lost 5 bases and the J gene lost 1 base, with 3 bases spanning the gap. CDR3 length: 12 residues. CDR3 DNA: TGTGCCTGGTCGTCTGGGGCCAACGTCCTGACTTTC. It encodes CAWSSGANVLTF.

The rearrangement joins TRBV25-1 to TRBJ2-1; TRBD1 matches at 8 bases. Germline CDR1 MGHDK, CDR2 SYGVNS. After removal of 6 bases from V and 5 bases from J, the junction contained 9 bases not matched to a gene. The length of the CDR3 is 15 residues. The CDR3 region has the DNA TGTGCCAGCAGGGCCTCCGGGACAGGCCACAATGAGCAGTTCTTC. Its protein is CASRASGTGHNEQFF.

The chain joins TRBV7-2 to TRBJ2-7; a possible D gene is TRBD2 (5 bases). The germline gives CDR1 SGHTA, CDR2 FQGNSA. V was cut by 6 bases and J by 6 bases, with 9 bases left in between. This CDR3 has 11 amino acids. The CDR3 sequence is CASSRGIEQYF. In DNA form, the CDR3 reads TGTGCCAGCAGTCGAGGGATCGAGCAGTACTTC.

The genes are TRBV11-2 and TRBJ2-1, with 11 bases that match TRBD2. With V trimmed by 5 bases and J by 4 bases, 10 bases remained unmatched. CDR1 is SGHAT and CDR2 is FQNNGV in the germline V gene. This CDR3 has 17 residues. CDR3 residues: CASSRTTSGNEYNEQFF. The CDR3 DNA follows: TGTGCCAGCAGCCGTACGACTAGCGGGAACGAATACAATGAGCAGTTCTTC.

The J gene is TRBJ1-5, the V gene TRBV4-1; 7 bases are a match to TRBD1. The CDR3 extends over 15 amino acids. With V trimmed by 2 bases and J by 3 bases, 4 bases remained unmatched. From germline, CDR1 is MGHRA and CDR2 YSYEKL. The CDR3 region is CASSQKTGPNQPQHF. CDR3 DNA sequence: TGCGCCAGCAGCCAAAAGACAGGGCCCAATCAGCCCCAGCATTTT.

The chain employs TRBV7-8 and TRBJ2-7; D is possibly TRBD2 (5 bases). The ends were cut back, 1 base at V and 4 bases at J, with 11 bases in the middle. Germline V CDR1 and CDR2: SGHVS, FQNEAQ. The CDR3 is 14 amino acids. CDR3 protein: CASSLVASWYEQYF. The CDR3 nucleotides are TGTGCCAGCAGCTTAGTGGCTAGCTGGTACGAGCAGTACTTC. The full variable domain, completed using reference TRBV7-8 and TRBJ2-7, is GAGVSQSPRYKVAKRGQDVALRCDPISGHVSLFWYQQALGQGPEFLTYFQNEAQLDKSGLPSDRFFAERPEGSVSTLKIQRTQQEDSAVYLCASSLVASWYEQYFGPGTRLTVT.

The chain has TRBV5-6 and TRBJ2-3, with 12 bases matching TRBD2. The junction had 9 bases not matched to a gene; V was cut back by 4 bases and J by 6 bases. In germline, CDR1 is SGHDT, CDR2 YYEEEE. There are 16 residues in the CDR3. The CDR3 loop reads CASSVSTSGGGDTQYF. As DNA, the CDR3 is TGTGCCAGCAGCGTATCGACTAGCGGGGGAGGGGATACGCAGTATTTT.

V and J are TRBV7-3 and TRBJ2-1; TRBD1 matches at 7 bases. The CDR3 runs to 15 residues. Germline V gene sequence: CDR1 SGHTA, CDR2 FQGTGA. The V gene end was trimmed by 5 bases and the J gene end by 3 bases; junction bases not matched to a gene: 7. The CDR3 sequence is CASSLNRGNYNEQFF. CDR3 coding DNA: TGTGCCAGCAGCCTAAACAGGGGAAACTACAATGAGCAGTTCTTC.